This passage covers 22 T cell receptor beta chains from one sample sequenced in a study of identical twins. TCRdb re-called the 5' RACE reads with MiXCR, one entry per CDR3 protein. The data contain about 190,000 distinct CDR3 sequences, 15% of them seen just once; the ten biggest clones take up roughly two fifths. These sequences were also reported in another study, on T cells expressing NK-cell markers.

Sequencing was carried out using CD8+ T cells sorted from blood. These receptors were collected from a woman aged 18-29 years in good health.

In its sample, this clonotype was seen a few times. This chain joins TRBV24-1 and TRBJ2-3; the D is unclear. V was pared by 3 bases and J by 6 bases, with 12 bases between. Germline V gene lookup returns CDR1 KGHDR and CDR2 SFDVKD. The CDR3 is 14 residues long. The CDR3 spells CATSDADSPDTQYF. For the CDR3, the DNA is TGTGCCACCAGTGATGCAGACTCCCCCGATACGCAGTATTTT.

This clonotype was seen ten or more times. The chain links TRBV12-3 or TRBV12-4 to TRBJ2-2, with a tentative D call TRBD1 (5 bases). CDR3 size: 14 residues. With 3 bases removed from V and 6 bases from J, the gap between germline ends came to 11 bases. CDR3 sequence reads: CASSFFRVAGELFF. CDR3 in DNA: TGTGCCAGCAGTTTTTTCAGGGTGGCCGGGGAGCTGTTTTTT.

The chain joins TRBV9 to TRBJ2-2; D is ambiguous. Germline loops: CDR1 SGDLS, CDR2 YYNGEE. Trimming stripped 5 bases from V and 0 bases from J, with 5 bases between. The CDR3 is 13 amino acids. The CDR3 protein is CASRGSNTGELFF. CDR3 in DNA: TGTGCCAGCAGGGGATCGAACACCGGGGAGCTGTTTTTT.

There are a few counts of this clonotype. The chain uses TRBV30 and TRBJ1-1, with D hard to call. Germline V lookup: CDR1 GTSNPN, CDR2 SVGIG (reference sequence). V dropped 3 bases and J dropped 4 bases, with 9 bases sitting between them. The CDR3 runs 12 residues. The chain's CDR3 is CAWSPLGTEAFF. CDR3 bases: TGTGCCTGGAGCCCCCTGGGCACTGAAGCTTTCTTT.

The genes are TRBV2 and TRBJ2-7, with a possible D match to TRBD1 (5 bases). Germline V gives CDR1 SNHLY, CDR2 FYNNEI. Trimming shortened V by 7 bases and J by 4 bases, and 14 bases separated the two germline ends. The CDR3 totals 13 residues. CDR3 bases: TGTGCCAGCAACTCTGGGGCCTCTTACGAGCAGTACTTC. This translates into CASNSGASYEQYF.

This chain links TRBV10-1 with TRBJ2-7; D is uncertain. The V gene lost 3 bases and the J gene lost 6 bases, with 6 bases spanning the gap. CDR1 and CDR2 from the germline V gene are WNHNN and SYGVQD (reference sequence). This CDR3 is built from 11 residues. The CDR3 loop reads CASSDLGEQYF. CDR3 coding DNA: TGCGCCAGCAGTGATCTAGGCGAGCAGTACTTC.

This clonotype turned up a few times. The genes are TRBV6-1 and TRBJ1-2, with D possibly matching TRBD1 (5 bases). This CDR3 contains 12 residues. Trimming pared 3 bases from V and 8 bases from J, leaving 10 bases between. The germline V gene encodes CDR1 MNHNS and CDR2 SASEGT. The CDR3 protein is CASSEAGDGYTF. The CDR3 DNA follows: TGTGCCAGCAGTGAGGCCGGGGACGGCTACACCTTC.

This clonotype has ten or more counts. The genes are TRBV13 and TRBJ1-1; 8 positions match TRBD1. The CDR3 has 15 amino acids. Per germline, CDR1 PRHDT and CDR2 FYEKMQ (reference sequence). Trimming at V came to 5 bases and at J to 5 bases, leaving 10 bases not matched to a gene. CDR3: CASSPAPDRVTEAFF. In DNA, the CDR3 is TGTGCCAGCAGCCCGGCTCCGGACAGGGTTACTGAAGCTTTCTTT.

The genes are TRBV20-1 and TRBJ2-6; no clear D gene. Germline CDR1 is DFQATT and CDR2 is SNEGSKA (reference sequence). The CDR3 spans 14 residues. Trimming pared 0 bases from V and 1 base from J, leaving 4 bases between. CDR3 in amino acids: CSARDLSGANVLTF. CDR3 in DNA: TGCAGTGCTAGAGATCTGTCTGGGGCCAACGTCCTGACTTTC.

The V gene is TRBV4-1, the J gene TRBJ1-4; D unresolved. This CDR3 spans 14 amino acids. Germline V gives CDR1 MGHRA, CDR2 YSYEKL. V was shortened by 0 bases and J by 10 bases, with 12 bases between the two germline ends. The chain's CDR3 is CASSQEISDLKLFF. The CDR3, as DNA: TGCGCCAGCAGCCAAGAGATATCGGATTTAAAACTGTTTTTT.

This clonotype turned up a few times. CDR3 loop: CSALGERETREQYF. As DNA, the CDR3 is TGCAGTGCCTTGGGTGAGCGGGAGACACGGGAGCAGTACTTC. The J gene is TRBJ2-7, the V gene TRBV20-1, with TRBD2 matching 8 bases. The CDR3 spans 14 residues. Germline loops: CDR1 DFQATT, CDR2 SNEGSKA (reference sequence). V dropped 6 bases and J dropped 7; count of bases not matched to a gene: 14.

The chain couples TRBV6-5 to TRBJ2-1, with 10 nucleotides matching TRBD1. Losses at the gene ends were 7 bases for V and 2 bases for J; bases not matched to a gene: 5. The germline gives CDR1 MNHEY, CDR2 SVGAGI. This CDR3 is 15 amino acids long. CDR3 nucleotides: TGTGCCAGCAATTGGGGACAGGGGCCCTACAATGAGCAGTTCTTC. Its protein product is CASNWGQGPYNEQFF.

Only a few counts were recorded for this clonotype. The chain recombines TRBV15 with TRBJ2-6; unclear D gene. CDR1 and CDR2 from the germline V gene are LNHNV and YYDKDF (reference sequence). V was cut by 3 bases and J by 0 bases, with 9 bases left in between. The length of the CDR3 is 16 residues. The CDR3 spells CATSRVTGSGANVLTF. CDR3 bases: TGTGCCACCAGCAGGGTAACGGGCTCTGGGGCCAACGTCCTGACTTTC.

This clonotype was detected only a few times. The rearrangement uses TRBV7-9 and TRBJ2-3, with a possible D match to TRBD1 (6 bases). Germline CDR1 SEHNR, CDR2 FQNEAQ (reference sequence). The CDR3 covers 17 residues. V shed 5 bases and J shed 2 bases, with 20 bases lying between them. The CDR3 sequence: CASSPALQGRVTDTQYF. In nucleotides, the CDR3 is TGTGCCAGCAGCCCAGCCCTACAGGGTCGGGTCACAGATACGCAGTATTTT.

This clonotype has a handful of counts. V and J are TRBV29-1 and TRBJ1-2, with D possibly TRBD1 on 5 matching bases. The CDR3 loop spans 12 amino acids. Deletions cut 6 bases from V and 6 bases from J, with 14 bases between. CDR1 SQVTM and CDR2 ANQGSEA come from the germline V gene. The CDR3, as DNA: TGCAGCGTGCCCCGGGGCTGGGATGGCTACACCTTC. This codes for CSVPRGWDGYTF.

The rearrangement joins TRBV29-1 to TRBJ2-7; D ambiguous. Trimming took 4 bases from V and 4 from J, leaving 17 bases between them. Germline lookup yields CDR1 SQVTM and CDR2 ANQGSEA. The CDR3 extends over 14 amino acids. The CDR3 sequence is CSVVRAEAPYEQYF. CDR3 bases: TGCAGCGTTGTAAGGGCAGAAGCCCCTTACGAGCAGTACTTC.

This clonotype showed up many times. The V call is TRBV12-3 or TRBV12-4, the J call TRBJ2-4; tentatively, D is TRBD2 (5 bases). Trimming took 8 bases from V and 8 from J, leaving 10 bases between them. CDR3 length equals 11 residues. This CDR3 is CASGSGDIQYF. Written as DNA, the CDR3 is TGTGCCAGCGGGTCCGGGGACATTCAGTACTTC.

The chain carries TRBV4-3 and TRBJ2-5, with D possibly called TRBD1 or TRBD2 (5 bases each). The CDR3 consists of 17 residues. The germline CDR1 and CDR2 sequences are LGHNA and YSLEER. V shed 0 bases and J shed 2 bases, with 16 bases lying between them. CDR3 sequence (DNA): TGCGCCAGCAGCCAAGATCTCTCGGGGCAGGGACAAGAGACCCAGTACTTC. This translates into CASSQDLSGQGQETQYF.

This clonotype was seen a handful of times. The V and J genes are TRBV12-3 or TRBV12-4 and TRBJ1-5; 7 bases align to TRBD1. The CDR3 totals 15 residues. The ends lost 1 base at V and 6 bases at J; junction bases unmatched: 6. In DNA form, the CDR3 reads TGTGCCAGCAGTTTAGTCGGAGGGGGCGGTCAGCCCCAGCATTTT. Its translation is CASSLVGGGGQPQHF.

The J gene is TRBJ1-1, the V gene TRBV4-3, with 8 positions matching TRBD1. V was pared by 0 bases and J by 7 bases, with 7 bases of the junction left unmatched. Germline V CDR1 and CDR2: LGHNA, YSLEER. This CDR3 has 15 amino acids. This CDR3 is CASSQDETGVGEAFF. CDR3 sequence (DNA): TGCGCCAGCAGCCAAGATGAGACAGGGGTCGGTGAAGCTTTCTTT.

This clonotype turned up a few times. The rearrangement links TRBV29-1 to TRBJ2-7; 7 positions agree with TRBD1. The CDR3 is 15 residues long. Germline V gene lookup returns CDR1 SQVTM and CDR2 ANQGSEA. J was trimmed by 2 bases and V by 1 base; bases with no gene match: 8. DNA of the CDR3: TGCAGCGTTGAAGGGTTCCAGGGGGACCCCTACGAGCAGTACTTC. Residues: CSVEGFQGDPYEQYF.

This clonotype has only a few counts. This chain connects TRBV6-1 to TRBJ2-6; perhaps TRBD1 as D (6 bases). The CDR3 covers 16 residues. With 4 bases removed from V and 4 bases from J, the gap between germline ends came to 14 bases. CDR1 is MNHNS and CDR2 is SASEGT in the germline V gene. Here the CDR3 DNA reads TGTGCCAGCAGTGTATCAGGGGTCTCCGGGGCCAACGTCCTGACTTTC. The encoded protein is CASSVSGVSGANVLTF.